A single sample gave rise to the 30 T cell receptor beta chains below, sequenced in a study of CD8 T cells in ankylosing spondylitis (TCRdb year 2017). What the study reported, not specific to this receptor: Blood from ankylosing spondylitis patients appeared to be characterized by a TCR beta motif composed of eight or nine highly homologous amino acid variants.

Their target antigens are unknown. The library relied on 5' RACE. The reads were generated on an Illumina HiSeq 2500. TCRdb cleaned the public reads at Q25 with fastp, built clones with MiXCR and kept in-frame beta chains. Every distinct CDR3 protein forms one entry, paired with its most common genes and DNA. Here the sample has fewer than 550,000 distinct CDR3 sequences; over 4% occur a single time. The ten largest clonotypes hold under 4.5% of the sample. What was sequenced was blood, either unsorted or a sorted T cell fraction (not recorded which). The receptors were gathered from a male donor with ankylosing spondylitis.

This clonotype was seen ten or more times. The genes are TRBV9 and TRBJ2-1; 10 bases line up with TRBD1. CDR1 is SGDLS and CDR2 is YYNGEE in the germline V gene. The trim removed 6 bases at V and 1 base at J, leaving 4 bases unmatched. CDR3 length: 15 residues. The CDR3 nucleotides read TGTGCCAGCACCCGGACAGGGGGATCCTACAATGAGCAGTTCTTC. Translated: CASTRTGGSYNEQFF.

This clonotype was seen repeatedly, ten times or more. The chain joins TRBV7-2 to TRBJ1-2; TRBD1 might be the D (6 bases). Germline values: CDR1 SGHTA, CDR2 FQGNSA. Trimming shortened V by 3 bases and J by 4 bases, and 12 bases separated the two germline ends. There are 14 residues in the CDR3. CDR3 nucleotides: TGTGCCAGCAGCTTTGTACAGGGCCCCTATGGCTACACCTTC. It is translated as CASSFVQGPYGYTF.

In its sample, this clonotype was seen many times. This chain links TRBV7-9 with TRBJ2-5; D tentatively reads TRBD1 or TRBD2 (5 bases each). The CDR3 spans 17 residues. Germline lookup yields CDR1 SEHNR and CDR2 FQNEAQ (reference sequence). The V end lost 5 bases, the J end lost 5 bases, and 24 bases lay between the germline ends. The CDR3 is CASSPGTRSELWETQYF. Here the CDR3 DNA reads TGTGCCAGCAGCCCCGGGACCAGGAGTGAGTTATGGGAGACCCAGTACTTC. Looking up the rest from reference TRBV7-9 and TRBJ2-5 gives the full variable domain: DTGVSQNPRHKITKRGQNVTFRCDPISEHNRLYWYRQTLGQGPEFLTYFQNEAQLEKSRLLSDRFSAERPKGSFSTLEIQRTEQGDSAMYLCASSPGTRSELWETQYFGPGTRLLVL.

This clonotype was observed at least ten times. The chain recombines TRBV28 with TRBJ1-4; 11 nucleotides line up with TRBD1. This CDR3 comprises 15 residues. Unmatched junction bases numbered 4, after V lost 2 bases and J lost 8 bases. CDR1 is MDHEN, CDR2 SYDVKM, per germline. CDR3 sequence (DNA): TGTGCCAGCAGTTTAGGGACAGGGGGTGAAGAAAAACTGTTTTTT. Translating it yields CASSLGTGGEEKLFF.

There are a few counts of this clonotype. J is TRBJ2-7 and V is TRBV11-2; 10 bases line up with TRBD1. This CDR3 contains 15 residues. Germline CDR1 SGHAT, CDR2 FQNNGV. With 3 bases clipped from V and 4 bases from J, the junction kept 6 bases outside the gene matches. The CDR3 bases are TGTGCCAGCAGCTTTAACCCGGGACAGGGGTACGAGCAGTACTTC. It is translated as CASSFNPGQGYEQYF. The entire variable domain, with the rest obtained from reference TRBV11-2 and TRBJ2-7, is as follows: EAGVAQSPRYKIIEKRQSVAFWCNPISGHATLYWYQQILGQGPKLLIQFQNNGVVDDSQLPKDRFSAERLKGVDSTLKIQPAKLEDSAVYLCASSFNPGQGYEQYFGPGTRLTVT.

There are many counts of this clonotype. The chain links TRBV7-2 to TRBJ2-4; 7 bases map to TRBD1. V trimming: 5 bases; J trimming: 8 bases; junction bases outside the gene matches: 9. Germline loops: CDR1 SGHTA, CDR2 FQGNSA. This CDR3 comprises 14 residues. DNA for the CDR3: TGTGCCAGCAGCCCCAACAGGGGCCGCGACATTCAGTACTTC. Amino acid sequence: CASSPNRGRDIQYF. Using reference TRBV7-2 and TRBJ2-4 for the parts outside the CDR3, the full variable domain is GAGVSQSPSNKVTEKGKDVELRCDPISGHTALYWYRQSLGQGLEFLIYFQGNSAPDKSGLPSDRFSAERTGGSVSTLTIQRTQQEDSAVYLCASSPNRGRDIQYFGAGTRLSVL.

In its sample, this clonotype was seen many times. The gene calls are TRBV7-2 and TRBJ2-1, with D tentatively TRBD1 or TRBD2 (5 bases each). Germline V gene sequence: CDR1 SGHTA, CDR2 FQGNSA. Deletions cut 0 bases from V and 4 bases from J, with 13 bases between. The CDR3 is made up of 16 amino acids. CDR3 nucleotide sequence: TGTGCCAGCAGCTTAGCCGGGACCGACCAATACAATGAGCAGTTCTTC. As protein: CASSLAGTDQYNEQFF.

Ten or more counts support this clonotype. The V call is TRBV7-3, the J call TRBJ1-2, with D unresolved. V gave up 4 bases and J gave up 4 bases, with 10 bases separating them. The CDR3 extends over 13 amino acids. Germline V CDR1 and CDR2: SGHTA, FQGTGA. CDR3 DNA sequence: TGTGCCAGCAGCTCCGAATGGGTCTATGGCTACACCTTC. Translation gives CASSSEWVYGYTF.

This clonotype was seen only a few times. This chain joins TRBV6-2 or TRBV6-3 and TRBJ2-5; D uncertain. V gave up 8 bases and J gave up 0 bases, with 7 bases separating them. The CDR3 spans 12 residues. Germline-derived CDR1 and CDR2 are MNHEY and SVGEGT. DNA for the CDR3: TGTGCCAGCGTGGGGAACCAAGAGACCCAGTACTTC. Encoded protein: CASVGNQETQYF.

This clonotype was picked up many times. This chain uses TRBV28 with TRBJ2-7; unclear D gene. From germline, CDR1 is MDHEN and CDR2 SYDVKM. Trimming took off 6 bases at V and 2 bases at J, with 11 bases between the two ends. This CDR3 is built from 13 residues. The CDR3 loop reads CASSGPVPYEQYF. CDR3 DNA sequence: TGTGCCAGCAGCGGGCCGGTACCCTACGAGCAGTACTTC.

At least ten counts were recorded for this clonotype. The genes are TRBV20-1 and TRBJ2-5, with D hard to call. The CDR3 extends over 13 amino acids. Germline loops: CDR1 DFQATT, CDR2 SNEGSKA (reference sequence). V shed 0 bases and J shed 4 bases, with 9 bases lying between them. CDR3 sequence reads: CSARESWGETQYF. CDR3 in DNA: TGCAGTGCTAGAGAGTCCTGGGGAGAGACCCAGTACTTC.

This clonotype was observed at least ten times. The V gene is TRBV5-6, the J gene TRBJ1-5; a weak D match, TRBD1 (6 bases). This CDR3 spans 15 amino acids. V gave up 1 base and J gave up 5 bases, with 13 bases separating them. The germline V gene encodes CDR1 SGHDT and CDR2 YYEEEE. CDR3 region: CASSLKQGNYQPQHF. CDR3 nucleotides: TGTGCCAGCAGCTTGAAACAGGGTAATTATCAGCCCCAGCATTTT.

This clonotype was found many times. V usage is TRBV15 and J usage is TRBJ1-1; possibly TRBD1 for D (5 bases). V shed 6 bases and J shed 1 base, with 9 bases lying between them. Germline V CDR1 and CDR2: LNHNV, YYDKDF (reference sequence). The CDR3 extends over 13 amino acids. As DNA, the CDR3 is TGTGCCACCAGGCCGACAGCGAACACTGAAGCTTTCTTT. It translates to CATRPTANTEAFF.

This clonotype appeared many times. CDR3: CASRRRVLDTEAFF. CDR3 sequence (DNA): TGTGCCAGCAGACGGAGGGTTTTGGACACTGAAGCTTTCTTT. This chain joins TRBV6-2 or TRBV6-3 and TRBJ1-1; no definite D call. Germline CDR1 reads MNHEY; CDR2 reads SVGEGT. The CDR3 loop spans 14 amino acids. The V end was cut by 6 bases, the J end by 3 bases, with 14 bases between.

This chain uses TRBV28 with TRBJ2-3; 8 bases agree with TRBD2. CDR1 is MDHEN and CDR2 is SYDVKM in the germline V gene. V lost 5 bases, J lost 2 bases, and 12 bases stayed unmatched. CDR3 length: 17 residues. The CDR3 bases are TGTGCCAGCAGTCCCCTTGGTAGTAGCGGGGTCACAGATACGCAGTATTTT. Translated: CASSPLGSSGVTDTQYF.

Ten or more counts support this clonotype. The CDR3 DNA sequence: TGTGCCAGCAGTTTCCCGGACAGGGGGCAGACCCTGCCCTACGAGCAGTACTTC. Protein: CASSFPDRGQTLPYEQYF. The chain joins TRBV6-2 or TRBV6-3 to TRBJ2-7, with 11 bases lining up with TRBD1. Germline CDR1 and CDR2: MNHEY and SVGEGT. The CDR3 has 18 amino acids. V shed 4 bases, J shed 2 bases, and the junction held 13 bases outside the gene matches.

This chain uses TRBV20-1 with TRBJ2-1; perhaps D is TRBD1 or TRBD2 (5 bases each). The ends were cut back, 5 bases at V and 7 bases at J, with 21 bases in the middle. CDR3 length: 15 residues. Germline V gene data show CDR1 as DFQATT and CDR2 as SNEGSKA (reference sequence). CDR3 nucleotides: TGCAGTGCTTTGAAGGGACCCAACTTGGAGAATGAGCAGTTCTTC. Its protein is CSALKGPNLENEQFF.

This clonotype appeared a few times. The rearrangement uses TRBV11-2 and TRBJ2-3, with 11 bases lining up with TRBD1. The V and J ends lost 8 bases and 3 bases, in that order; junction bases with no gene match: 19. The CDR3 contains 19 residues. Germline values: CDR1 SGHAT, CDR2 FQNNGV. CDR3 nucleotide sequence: TGTGCCAGCGGACCTGGGGACAGGGGGTTCGGGGGACGAACAGATACGCAGTATTTT. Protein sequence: CASGPGDRGFGGRTDTQYF.

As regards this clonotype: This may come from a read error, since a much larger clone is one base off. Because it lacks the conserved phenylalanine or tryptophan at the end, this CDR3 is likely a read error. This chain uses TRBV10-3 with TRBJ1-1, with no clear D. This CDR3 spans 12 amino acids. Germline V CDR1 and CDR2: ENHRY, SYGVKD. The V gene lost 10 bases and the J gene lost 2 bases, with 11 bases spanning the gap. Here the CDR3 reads CASRERNTEAFL. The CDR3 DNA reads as TGTGCCAGCCGGGAGAGAAACACTGAAGCTTTCCTT.

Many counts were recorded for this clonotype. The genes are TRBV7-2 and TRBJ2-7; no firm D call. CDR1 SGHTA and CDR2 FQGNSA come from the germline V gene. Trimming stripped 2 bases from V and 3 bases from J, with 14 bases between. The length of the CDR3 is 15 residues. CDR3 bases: TGTGCCAGCAGCTTAAGACCATACACCGGCTACGAGCAGTACTTC. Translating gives CASSLRPYTGYEQYF.

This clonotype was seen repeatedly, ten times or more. This CDR3 reads CSARRDREYNEQFF. The CDR3 coding sequence is TGCAGCGCCCGCCGGGACAGAGAATACAATGAGCAGTTCTTC. The chain recombines TRBV29-1 with TRBJ2-1; 7 positions match TRBD1. This CDR3 is 14 amino acids long. Germline CDR1 SQVTM, CDR2 ANQGSEA. V gave up 7 bases and J gave up 4 bases; unmatched junction bases: 10.

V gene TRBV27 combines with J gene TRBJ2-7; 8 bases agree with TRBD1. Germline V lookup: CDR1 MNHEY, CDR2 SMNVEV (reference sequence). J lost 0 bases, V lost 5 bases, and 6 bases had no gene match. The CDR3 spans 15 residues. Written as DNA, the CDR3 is TGTGCCAGCAGTGCCAGGGGGCCGTTCTCCTACGAGCAGTACTTC. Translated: CASSARGPFSYEQYF.

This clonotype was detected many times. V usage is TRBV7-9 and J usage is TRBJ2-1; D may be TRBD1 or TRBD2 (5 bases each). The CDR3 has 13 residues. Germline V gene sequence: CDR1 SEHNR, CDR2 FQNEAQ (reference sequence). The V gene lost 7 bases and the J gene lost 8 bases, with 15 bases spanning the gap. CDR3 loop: CASNNGAAYEQFF. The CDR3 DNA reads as TGTGCCAGCAACAACGGGGCCGCTTATGAGCAGTTCTTC.

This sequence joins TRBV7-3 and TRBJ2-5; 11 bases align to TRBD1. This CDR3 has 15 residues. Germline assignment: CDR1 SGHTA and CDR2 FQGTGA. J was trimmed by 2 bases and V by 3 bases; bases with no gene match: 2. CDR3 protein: CASSLGQGGQETQYF. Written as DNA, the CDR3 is TGTGCCAGCAGCTTGGGACAGGGGGGACAAGAGACCCAGTACTTC.

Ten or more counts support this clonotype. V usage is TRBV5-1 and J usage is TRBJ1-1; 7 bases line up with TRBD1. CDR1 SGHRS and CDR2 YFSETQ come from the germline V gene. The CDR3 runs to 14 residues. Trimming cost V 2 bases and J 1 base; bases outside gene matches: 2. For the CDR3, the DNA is TGCGCCAGCAGCTTTCAGGGGGAGAACACTGAAGCTTTCTTT. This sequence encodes CASSFQGENTEAFF.

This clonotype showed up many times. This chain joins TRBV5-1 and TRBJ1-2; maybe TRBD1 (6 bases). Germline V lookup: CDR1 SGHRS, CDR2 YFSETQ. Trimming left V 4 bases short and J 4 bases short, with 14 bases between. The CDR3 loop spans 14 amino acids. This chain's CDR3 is CASSPTGAIYGYTF. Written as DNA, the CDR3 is TGCGCCAGCAGCCCTACGGGGGCGATCTATGGCTACACCTTC.

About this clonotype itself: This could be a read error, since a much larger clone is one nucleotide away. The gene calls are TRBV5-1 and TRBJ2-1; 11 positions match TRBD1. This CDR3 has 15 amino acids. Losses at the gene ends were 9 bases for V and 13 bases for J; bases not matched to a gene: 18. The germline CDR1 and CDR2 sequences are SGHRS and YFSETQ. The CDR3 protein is CAISRTGGDPEEQFF. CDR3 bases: TGCGCCATCAGTAGGACAGGGGGCGATCCCGAAGAACAGTTCTTC.

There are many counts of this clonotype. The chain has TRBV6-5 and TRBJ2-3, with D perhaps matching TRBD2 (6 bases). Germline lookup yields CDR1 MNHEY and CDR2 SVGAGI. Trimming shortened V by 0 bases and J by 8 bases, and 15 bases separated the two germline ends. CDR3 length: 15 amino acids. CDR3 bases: TGTGCCAGCAGTTACTCGAGGAGGGGAACGGTTACGCAGTATTTT. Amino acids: CASSYSRRGTVTQYF.

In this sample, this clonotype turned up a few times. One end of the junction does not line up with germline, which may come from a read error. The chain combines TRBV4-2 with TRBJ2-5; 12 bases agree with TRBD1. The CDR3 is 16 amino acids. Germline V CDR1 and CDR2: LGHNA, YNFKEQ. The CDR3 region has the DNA TGTGCCAGCAGCCAAGTAGGGGACAGGGGGCAAGGGACCCAGTACTTC. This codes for CASSQVGDRGQGTQYF.

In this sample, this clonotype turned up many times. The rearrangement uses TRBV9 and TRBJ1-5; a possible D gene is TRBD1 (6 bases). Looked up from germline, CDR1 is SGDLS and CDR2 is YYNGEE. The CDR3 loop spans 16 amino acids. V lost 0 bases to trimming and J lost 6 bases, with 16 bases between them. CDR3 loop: CASSVGTASGVQPQHF. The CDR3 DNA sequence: TGTGCCAGCAGCGTAGGGACAGCCAGTGGGGTTCAGCCCCAGCATTTT.